This is a list of T cell receptor beta chains from one sample in a study of OX40 agonist ivuxolimab in advanced cancers. Method: immunoSEQ multiplex PCR; TCRdb's copy keeps in-frame clones and lacks some. The sample holds tens of thousands of clones, around 90% seen once. Sequencing was performed on CD4+ or CD8+ T cells sorted from blood, taken in a trial of the OX40 agonist ivuxolimab. Every receptor here comes from an adult with an advanced solid tumor such as melanoma, head and neck, liver or kidney cancer. Both conserved end residues are part of each CDR3. A D gene is named only where the DNA matches it firmly. Clone size appears in some rows only: once, few, many, or a class for an expanded clone.

cdr3_nt: TGTGCCAGCAGCGTTCAGTTAGGTACAGCGGGAGTAAACAATGAGCAGTTCTTC; cdr3_aa: CASSVQLGTAGVNNEQFF; clone_size: .; j_call: TRBJ2-1; d_call: TRBD2; v_call: TRBV9
cdr3_nt: TGTGCCAGCAGCCCCCCAGGGGGCGCAAAGTTCTTC; cdr3_aa: CASSPPGGAKFF; clone_size: .; j_call: TRBJ2-1; d_call: TRBD1; v_call: TRBV7-8
cdr3_nt: TGTGCCAGCAACCCGACAGCGGGAGCGGGCGAGCAGTACTTC; cdr3_aa: CASNPTAGAGEQYF; clone_size: .; j_call: TRBJ2-7; d_call: TRBD2; v_call: TRBV9
cdr3_nt: TGTGCCAGCAGTCGGACAGGTGCCTCTGGAAACACCATATATTTT; cdr3_aa: CASSRTGASGNTIYF; clone_size: few; j_call: TRBJ1-3; d_call: TRBD1; v_call: TRBV6-5
cdr3_nt: TGTGCCAGCAGCCAGGTTTCCTACGGGCAGTACTTC; cdr3_aa: CASSQVSYGQYF; clone_size: .; j_call: TRBJ2-7; d_call: .; v_call: TRBV14
cdr3_nt: TGTGCCAGCAGCTTAGTTAGGGGGGCTCATTCACCCCTCCACTTT; cdr3_aa: CASSLVRGAHSPLHF; clone_size: once; j_call: TRBJ1-6; d_call: .; v_call: TRBV11-2
cdr3_nt: TGTGCCAGCAGCCCCAGAGAGGATTCACCCCTCCACTTT; cdr3_aa: CASSPREDSPLHF; clone_size: .; j_call: TRBJ1-6; d_call: .; v_call: TRBV7-3
cdr3_nt: TGTGCCAGCAGTTTACAGGGGGGCAGCACAGATACGCAGTATTTT; cdr3_aa: CASSLQGGSTDTQYF; clone_size: .; j_call: TRBJ2-3; d_call: TRBD1; v_call: TRBV6-4
cdr3_nt: TGTGCCAGCTCAGGGATACAGGGAGGGTCCTACGAGCAGTACTTC; cdr3_aa: CASSGIQGGSYEQYF; clone_size: once; j_call: TRBJ2-7; d_call: .; v_call: TRBV18
cdr3_nt: TGTGCCACCAGCCCCGGGACTAGGACTAGTGAGCAGTTCTTC; cdr3_aa: CATSPGTRTSEQFF; clone_size: .; j_call: TRBJ2-1; d_call: TRBD2; v_call: TRBV15
cdr3_nt: TGTGCCAGCAGAGGGGACAGACTCACCGGGGAGCTGTTTTTT; cdr3_aa: CASRGDRLTGELFF; clone_size: .; j_call: TRBJ2-2; d_call: TRBD1; v_call: TRBV6-6
cdr3_nt: TGTGCCAGTAGTGTGGACAGGGAGGAGACCCAGTACTTC; cdr3_aa: CASSVDREETQYF; clone_size: .; j_call: TRBJ2-5; d_call: TRBD1; v_call: TRBV19
cdr3_nt: TGTGCCAGCAGTTTTACGGGGGGAGAGACCCAGTACTTC; cdr3_aa: CASSFTGGETQYF; clone_size: .; j_call: TRBJ2-5; d_call: TRBD2; v_call: TRBV14
cdr3_nt: TGTGCCAGCAGCATAGGGTTTGGAAACACCATATATTTT; cdr3_aa: CASSIGFGNTIYF; clone_size: .; j_call: TRBJ1-3; d_call: .; v_call: TRBV7-3
cdr3_nt: TGTGCCAGCAGTACGACAAGTAAATACGAGCAGTACTTC; cdr3_aa: CASSTTSKYEQYF; clone_size: .; j_call: TRBJ2-7; d_call: .; v_call: TRBV28
cdr3_nt: TGTGCCAGCAGTTCGGTGCAGGTCGTCAAGGCCCTCCACTTT; cdr3_aa: CASSSVQVVKALHF; clone_size: .; j_call: TRBJ1-6; d_call: .; v_call: TRBV28
cdr3_nt: TGTGCCAGCAGCCCCAGCGGGAGGGGCCTTCATGAGCAGTTCTTC; cdr3_aa: CASSPSGRGLHEQFF; clone_size: .; j_call: TRBJ2-1; d_call: TRBD2; v_call: TRBV7-3
cdr3_nt: TGTGCCAGCAGCTCCCAGGAGACCCAGTACTTC; cdr3_aa: CASSSQETQYF; clone_size: once; j_call: TRBJ2-5; d_call: .; v_call: TRBV5-6
cdr3_nt: TGTGCCAGCAGGAGACCGCTAGCGGGGGAAGAGACCCAGTACTTC; cdr3_aa: CASRRPLAGEETQYF; clone_size: .; j_call: TRBJ2-5; d_call: TRBD2; v_call: TRBV28
cdr3_nt: TGTGCCAGCAGCTGGGACAGGGGGGTGTCTGGAAACACCATATATTTT; cdr3_aa: CASSWDRGVSGNTIYF; clone_size: .; j_call: TRBJ1-3; d_call: TRBD1; v_call: TRBV7-9
cdr3_nt: TGTGCCAGCAGTCCCGGGCTGGGACGGGAGCTGTTTTTT; cdr3_aa: CASSPGLGRELFF; clone_size: .; j_call: TRBJ2-2; d_call: .; v_call: TRBV27
cdr3_nt: TGTGCCAGCAGGTCCCTTCAAGAGACCCAGTACTTC; cdr3_aa: CASRSLQETQYF; clone_size: few; j_call: TRBJ2-5; d_call: .; v_call: TRBV7-9
cdr3_nt: TGTGCCAGCAGGCCTTCCCTGAGGGGAGGCACCGGGGAGCTGTTTTTT; cdr3_aa: CASRPSLRGGTGELFF; clone_size: .; j_call: TRBJ2-2; d_call: .; v_call: TRBV28
cdr3_nt: TGCGCCAGCAGCTTGGAGGGCCAGAATTTCTACGAGCAGTACTTC; cdr3_aa: CASSLEGQNFYEQYF; clone_size: once; j_call: TRBJ2-7; d_call: .; v_call: TRBV5-1
cdr3_nt: TGTGCCAGTAGTATACGTGGAGAGACCCAGTACTTC; cdr3_aa: CASSIRGETQYF; clone_size: once; j_call: TRBJ2-5; d_call: .; v_call: TRBV19
cdr3_nt: TGTGCCAGCAGTTCCAGGACTAGTATGGAGACCCAGTACTTC; cdr3_aa: CASSSRTSMETQYF; clone_size: .; j_call: TRBJ2-5; d_call: TRBD2; v_call: TRBV27